One TCR beta chain is described in this entry. Antigen specificity is unknown. Trimming stripped 2 bases from V and 5 bases from J, with 6 bases between. The CDR3 consists of 13 residues. Germline values: CDR1 LNHDA, CDR2 SQIVND (reference sequence). These data belong to a study of T cell repertoires in cytomegalovirus infection. Study summary: Indications of both CMV infection and matching HLA type were provided by public TCR beta signatures.

Overall study findings and caveats: Individuals carrying CMV plus the relevant HLA were identified by cumulative frequency of public TCR beta families. The ex vivo response showed dominance by HLA-C-restricted CMV-specific TCR beta clonotypes.

TCRdb re-analysed the reads in MiXCR, keeping a single row per CDR3 protein. The sample lists approximately 500,000 distinct CDR3 sequences, roughly a third seen once, with 17% in the top ten. The sequencing here drew on cultured PBMCs, taken from culture after CMV antigen stimulation. The receptor comes from a human donor in good health (CMV status not recorded). Some clones in this sample may be carry-over from other donors' samples. The rearrangement joins TRBV19 to TRBJ2-2; D is possibly TRBD2 (5 bases). The CDR3 DNA is TGTGCCAGTAGTATACGGGGTACCGGGGAGCTGTTTTTT. Translating gives CASSIRGTGELFF.